A single T cell receptor (beta chain) is shown here with its context. This entry belongs to a study of cytomegalovirus exposure and HLA in healthy donors. The PCR contained 60 Vbeta and 13 Jbeta primers. TCRdb's table, derived via immunoSEQ multiplex PCR, lists solely in-frame clones and lacks some. The sample lists over 150,000 clones, 82% occurring once. Although they were nominally healthy when sampled, donors likely had unrecorded immune exposures. Germline CDR1 is SGHAT and CDR2 is FQNNGV. The CDR3 sequence is 15 residues long. V gave up 3 bases and J gave up 1 base; unmatched junction bases: 1. The source is a boy between 2 and 10 years old in good health and CMV-seronegative. Sequencing was done on a sample of PBMCs. The chain uses TRBV11-2 and TRBJ2-3; 10 bases agree with TRBD2. The CDR3 spells CASSFLAGGTDTQYF. The CDR3, as DNA: TGTGCCAGCAGCTTCCTAGCGGGGGGCACAGATACGCAGTATTTT.